Below are 27 T cell receptor beta chains sequenced from a single sample in a study of blood T cell repertoires in COVID-19 (dated by TCRdb to 2020 to 2022). The library was prepared using the immunoSEQ multiplex PCR assay. TCRdb obtained this table from immuneACCESS and retained in-frame rearrangements with V and J assigned. These tables miss some clones; where compared with another copy, unresolved V genes account for less than half of the shortfall, and the remainder is unexplained. The sample data list around 200,000 clones, and around 85% of these were observed just once. 10% to 11% of the sample lies in the top ten. The specimen sequenced was peripheral blood. The receptors stem from a human donor with active or convalescent COVID-19. The donor label of this sample is uncertain.

The J gene is TRBJ2-2, the V gene TRBV11-2; 8 nucleotides align to TRBD1. Germline V lookup: CDR1 SGHAT, CDR2 FQNNGV. V shed 4 bases, J shed 7 bases, and the junction held 5 bases outside the gene matches. The CDR3 contains 14 residues. The CDR3 DNA follows: TGTGCCAGCAGCTCGGACAGGGCTAACGGGGAGCTGTTTTTT. It encodes CASSSDRANGELFF.

The rearrangement uses TRBV28 and TRBJ1-5, with a weak D call TRBD1 (5 bases). The CDR3 totals 17 residues. The V gene lost 3 bases and the J gene lost 0 bases, with 15 bases spanning the gap. The germline V gene encodes CDR1 MDHEN and CDR2 SYDVKM. The CDR3 loop reads CASSFQRDLDSNQPQHF. The CDR3 region has the DNA TGTGCCAGCAGTTTTCAAAGGGACTTGGATAGCAATCAGCCCCAGCATTTT. The whole variable domain, remainder taken from reference TRBV28 and TRBJ1-5, is DVKVTQSSRYLVKRTGEKVFLECVQDMDHENMFWYRQDPGLGLRLIYFSYDVKMKEKGDIPEGYSVSREKKERFSLILESASTNQTSMYLCASSFQRDLDSNQPQHFGDGTRLSIL.

The chain carries TRBV30 and TRBJ2-7; TRBD1 matches at 8 bases. Germline V gene data show CDR1 as GTSNPN and CDR2 as SVGIG (reference sequence). This CDR3 is 15 amino acids long. Trimming removed 2 bases from V and 1 base from J; junction bases left unmatched: 7. The CDR3 nucleotides read TGTGCCTGGAGTCGGACAGGGTCAAGATCCTACGAGCAGTACTTC. This translates into CAWSRTGSRSYEQYF.

The V call is TRBV7-8, the J call TRBJ1-6, with D tentatively TRBD1 (5 bases). Germline V lookup: CDR1 SGHVS, CDR2 FQNEAQ. V lost 5 bases and J 9 bases, leaving 17 bases between the germline ends. The CDR3 covers 15 residues. In DNA form, the CDR3 reads TGTGCCAGCAGCCTACGGAGGGGCGCAAGTTCACCCCTCCACTTT. Translation: CASSLRRGASSPLHF.

This clone was seen just once. The chain recombines TRBV11-2 with TRBJ2-2; D perhaps matches TRBD2 (6 bases). With 3 bases removed from V and 7 bases from J, the gap between germline ends came to 12 bases. Germline CDR1 SGHAT, CDR2 FQNNGV. This CDR3 has 14 amino acids. CDR3 nucleotide sequence: TGTGCCAGCAGCTTGGGGAGGTGGAGCGGGGAGCTGTTTTTT. It yields the protein CASSLGRWSGELFF.

The chain combines TRBV7-9 with TRBJ1-3; D unresolved. This CDR3 spans 15 amino acids. V lost 1 base, J lost 1 base, and 8 bases lay in between. Per germline, CDR1 SEHNR and CDR2 FQNEAQ (reference sequence). CDR3: CASSLVLSSGNTIYF. CDR3 DNA sequence: TGTGCCAGCAGCTTAGTCCTCTCGTCTGGAAACACCATATATTTT.

The genes are TRBV28 and TRBJ2-3; TRBD2 matches at 9 bases. V was clipped by 7 bases and J by 3 bases; unmatched bases: 17. The CDR3 loop spans 18 amino acids. Germline values: CDR1 MDHEN, CDR2 SYDVKM. The CDR3 region is CASTPPAWLRGGTDTQYF. DNA for the CDR3: TGTGCCAGCACCCCCCCTGCCTGGCTGCGGGGGGGTACAGATACGCAGTATTTT.

This clone was picked up a small number of times. The sample carries other DNA sequences with the same CDR3. The chain recombines TRBV30 with TRBJ2-4, with 7 bases fitting TRBD2. The length of the CDR3 is 17 residues. Germline-derived CDR1 and CDR2 are GTSNPN and SVGIG (reference sequence). V shed 2 bases, J shed 1 base, and the junction held 11 bases outside the gene matches. The CDR3 region has the DNA TGTGCCTGGAGTACAACCAAGCGGGGAGGGGCCAAAAACATTCAGTACTTC. This translates into CAWSTTKRGGAKNIQYF.

A single count supports this clone. The chain is built from TRBV5-1 and TRBJ1-1, with 7 bases identical to TRBD1. The CDR3 extends over 16 amino acids. The germline V gene encodes CDR1 SGHRS and CDR2 YFSETQ. Germline trimming cut 4 bases from V and 1 base from J; bases unmatched to any gene: 10. The CDR3 nucleotides read TGCGCCAGCAGCCCAGGCAGGGGGGAGGCGAACACTGAAGCTTTCTTT. It codes for CASSPGRGEANTEAFF.

Only one count was recorded for this clone. The chain employs TRBV2 and TRBJ2-7; TRBD1 matches at 7 bases. Looked up from germline, CDR1 is SNHLY and CDR2 is FYNNEI. With V trimmed by 7 bases and J by 5 bases, 8 bases remained unmatched. The CDR3 is 13 residues long. This CDR3 is CASNPDRSHEQYF. In DNA, the CDR3 is TGTGCCAGCAATCCGGACAGGTCCCACGAGCAGTACTTC.

The chain combines TRBV28 with TRBJ2-1; the match to TRBD2 covers 11 bases. The CDR3 totals 16 residues. Germline V gene lookup returns CDR1 MDHEN and CDR2 SYDVKM. The V segment lost 2 bases and the J segment 9 bases; nucleotides outside the gene matches: 9. This CDR3 reads CASSLRLAGGPVEQFF. Here the CDR3 DNA reads TGTGCCAGCAGTTTAAGGTTAGCGGGAGGGCCTGTTGAGCAGTTCTTC. Full variable domain (remainder filled in from reference TRBV28 and TRBJ2-1): DVKVTQSSRYLVKRTGEKVFLECVQDMDHENMFWYRQDPGLGLRLIYFSYDVKMKEKGDIPEGYSVSREKKERFSLILESASTNQTSMYLCASSLRLAGGPVEQFFGPGTRLTVL.

V gene TRBV5-1 combines with J gene TRBJ2-1, with 10 bases that match TRBD2. This CDR3 comprises 17 residues. Losses at the gene ends were 3 bases for V and 7 bases for J; bases not matched to a gene: 13. The germline CDR1 and CDR2 sequences are SGHRS and YFSETQ. This chain's CDR3 is CASSWAPSGSRGNEQFF. DNA for the CDR3: TGCGCCAGCAGCTGGGCGCCTAGCGGGAGCCGGGGAAATGAGCAGTTCTTC.

This clone was detected only once. The CDR3 nucleotides are TGTGCCAGCAGCCAGGGAACAGGGGGAAACACCATATATTTT. Translation: CASSQGTGGNTIYF. This sequence joins TRBV27 and TRBJ1-3, with D possibly being TRBD1 (6 bases). Germline V CDR1 and CDR2: MNHEY, SMNVEV (reference sequence). Deletions cut 6 bases from V and 4 bases from J, with 13 bases between. This CDR3 spans 14 amino acids.

The V and J genes are TRBV5-4 and TRBJ2-1; D perhaps matches TRBD2 (5 bases). Trimming took 4 bases from V and 9 from J, leaving 14 bases between them. Germline CDR1 is SGHNT and CDR2 is YYREEE (reference sequence). This CDR3 region has 13 residues. Written as DNA, the CDR3 is TGTGCCAGCAGCCCACCACCAGGAGGTGAGCAGTTCTTC. Its translation: CASSPPPGGEQFF.

The V call is TRBV11-2, the J call TRBJ2-3; 11 positions match TRBD2. V trimming: 7 bases; J trimming: 3 bases; junction bases outside the gene matches: 3. From germline, CDR1 is SGHAT and CDR2 FQNNGV. The CDR3 contains 14 residues. The CDR3 coding sequence is TGTGCCAGCAAACTAGCGGGGGAGACAGATACGCAGTATTTT. Translation: CASKLAGETDTQYF.

The chain couples TRBV29-1 to TRBJ2-5; 7 bases fit TRBD1. Germline CDR1 is SQVTM and CDR2 is ANQGSEA. Trimming took 5 bases from V and 4 from J; bases not matched to a gene: 19. The CDR3 is 17 residues long. CDR3 in amino acids: CSVFLTGSEPIVETQYF. The CDR3 bases are TGCAGCGTTTTCCTGACAGGGTCCGAACCGATCGTAGAGACCCAGTACTTC.

The J gene is TRBJ1-6, the V gene TRBV7-9; a weak D match, TRBD1 (5 bases). V was pared by 1 base and J by 5 bases, with 9 bases between. This CDR3 comprises 15 residues. The germline CDR1 and CDR2 sequences are SEHNR and FQNEAQ (reference sequence). The CDR3 DNA reads TGTGCCAGCAGCTTAGGCCAGGGTAATAATTCACCCCTCCACTTT. Translation: CASSLGQGNNSPLHF.

This sequence joins TRBV11-3 and TRBJ2-1; possibly TRBD1 for D (6 bases). The CDR3 loop spans 16 amino acids. The ends were cut back, 5 bases at V and 6 bases at J, with 20 bases in the middle. The V gene's germline CDR1 is SGHNT and CDR2 YENEEA. The CDR3 is CASSHVPDRRGNEQFF. The CDR3 bases are TGTGCCAGCAGCCATGTACCCGACAGGAGAGGCAATGAGCAGTTCTTC.

This clone was seen once. This chain joins TRBV7-9 and TRBJ2-1; weak D call: TRBD2 (5 bases). This CDR3 is built from 16 residues. Trimming left V 5 bases short and J 0 bases short, with 14 bases between. The germline V gene has CDR1 SEHNR and CDR2 FQNEAQ (reference sequence). Here the CDR3 reads CASSPDEGSSYNEQFF. CDR3 DNA sequence: TGTGCCAGCAGCCCCGATGAGGGAAGCTCCTACAATGAGCAGTTCTTC.

This chain uses TRBV9 with TRBJ2-1; D remains unclear. The CDR3 length is 13 residues. Germline CDR1 is SGDLS and CDR2 is YYNGEE. V lost 4 bases to trimming and J lost 5 bases, with 10 bases between them. The CDR3 here is CASSLRYNNEQFF. For the CDR3, the DNA is TGTGCCAGCAGCCTCCGGTATAACAATGAGCAGTTCTTC.

CDR3 residues: CASSLDGSNQPQHF. CDR3 nucleotide sequence: TGTGCCAGCAGCTTAGACGGGAGCAATCAGCCCCAGCATTTT. This chain uses TRBV7-2 with TRBJ1-5; no firm D call. Trimming stripped 1 base from V and 1 base from J, with 5 bases between. The CDR3 sequence is 14 residues long. The V gene's germline CDR1 is SGHTA and CDR2 FQGNSA.

This sequence joins TRBV4-3 and TRBJ2-6; 8 bases are shared with TRBD2. Germline lookup yields CDR1 LGHNA and CDR2 YSLEER. V was clipped by 4 bases and J by 7 bases; unmatched bases: 12. This CDR3 is 17 amino acids long. DNA of the CDR3: TGCGCCAGCAGCCGGGGGACCGGGGGGGTTGGAGCCAACGTCCTGACTTTC. Its protein is CASSRGTGGVGANVLTF.

Note on this clone: The junction departs from germline at one end; a sequencing error may be responsible. The chain is built from TRBV13 and TRBJ2-7, with 7 bases lining up with TRBD1. The germline CDR1 and CDR2 sequences are PRHDT and FYEKMQ (reference sequence). The CDR3 runs 13 residues. CDR3 in DNA: TGTGCCAGCAGCTCGGGACAGTGGCTGGGCCGGGACTTC. Its protein product is CASSSGQWLGRDF.

This clone has just one count. The rearrangement uses TRBV5-1 and TRBJ2-6, with D possibly being TRBD1 (6 bases). The CDR3 loop spans 15 amino acids. Germline CDR1 SGHRS, CDR2 YFSETQ. V was pared by 5 bases and J by 0 bases, with 9 bases between. The CDR3 spells CASRSGVSGANVLTF. CDR3 sequence (DNA): TGCGCCAGCAGATCAGGGGTCTCTGGGGCCAACGTCCTGACTTTC.

This sequence joins TRBV7-8 and TRBJ2-3; 7 nucleotides align to TRBD1. Germline lookup yields CDR1 SGHVS and CDR2 FQNEAQ. The J segment lost 2 bases and the V segment lost 5 bases, leaving 4 bases of the junction unmatched. CDR3 size: 14 residues. The CDR3 sequence is CASSRGQFTDTQYF. Written as DNA, the CDR3 is TGTGCCAGCAGCCGGGGACAGTTCACAGATACGCAGTATTTT.

The CDR3 is CASSLQRGQGGTEAFF. The DNA for the CDR3 is TGTGCCAGCTCCCTACAAAGGGGACAGGGAGGCACTGAAGCTTTCTTT. V and J are TRBV18 and TRBJ1-1; 9 bases map to TRBD1. In germline, CDR1 is KGHSH, CDR2 LQKENI. The V segment lost 6 bases and the J segment 4 bases; nucleotides outside the gene matches: 12. The CDR3 contains 16 residues.

The chain combines TRBV7-2 with TRBJ2-7, with 12 positions matching TRBD2. V shed 1 base, J shed 4 bases, and the junction held 2 bases outside the gene matches. From germline, CDR1 is SGHTA and CDR2 FQGNSA. CDR3 length: 15 residues. CDR3 sequence (DNA): TGTGCCAGCAGCTTAGTTACTAGCGGGGGGTACGAGCAGTACTTC. The encoded protein is CASSLVTSGGYEQYF.